This TCR beta chain appears in the sequencing data of a study of T cell repertoires in cytomegalovirus infection. In the study overall: Recently described HLA-C-restricted plus well-studied HLA-B-restricted CMV epitopes were used. CMV infection and matching HLA type were both indicated by public TCR beta signatures.

In TCRdb, the reads were re-called with MiXCR into one record per CDR3 protein. The sample carries roughly 920,000 distinct CDR3 sequences, about a third recorded once. This clonotype appeared a few times. Its antigen is not known. The CDR3 is made up of 15 amino acids. With 6 bases removed from V and 0 bases from J, the gap between germline ends came to 11 bases. CDR1 SEHNR and CDR2 FQNEAQ come from the germline V gene (reference sequence). Study results and limitations: The response measured ex vivo was dominated by TCR beta clonotypes (HLA-C-restricted and CMV-specific).

The sequencing here drew on cultured CD8+ T cells from PBMCs, taken from culture after CMV antigen stimulation. The rearrangement joins TRBV7-9 to TRBJ2-2; no firm D call. This TCR was sampled from a human donor in good health (CMV status not recorded). Some clones in this sample may be carry-over from other donors' samples. CDR3 bases: TGTGCCAGCAGACACAGCGATCCGAACACCGGGGAGCTGTTTTTT. It yields the protein CASRHSDPNTGELFF.